These T cell receptor beta chains were read from a single sample in a study of T-cell reconstitution after alpha-beta-depleted transplantation in children. MiXCR, applied by TCRdb to the PCR reads, yields one record per CDR3 protein. The sample has around 680,000 distinct CDR3 sequences, 15% to 20% seen once. Material: PBMCs from the stem cell graft donor, obtained from the stem cell graft. These receptors were taken from a human donor who donated a stem cell graft to a child with acute myeloid leukemia. The CDR3 runs from the conserved cysteine through the conserved F or W. D genes are given only for firm matches. Clone size is shown for a subset of rows, as once, few, many or a class of expanded clone.

j_call: TRBJ2-3
d_call: NA
v_call: TRBV20-1
clone_size: many
cdr3_nt: TGCAGTGCTAGAGATTCAGGTGGGCCTCGCACAGATACGCAGTATTTT
cdr3_aa: CSARDSGGPRTDTQYF

j_call: TRBJ2-1
d_call: NA
v_call: TRBV7-6
clone_size: few
cdr3_nt: TGTGCCAGCAGCAAGCTTCCTCGGGAATCCTACAATGAGCAGTTCTTC
cdr3_aa: CASSKLPRESYNEQFF

j_call: TRBJ2-1
d_call: TRBD1
v_call: TRBV5-1
clone_size: many
cdr3_nt: TGCGCCAGCAGCTTATCCGGGACAGGGAACAATGAGCAGTTCTTC
cdr3_aa: CASSLSGTGNNEQFF

j_call: TRBJ2-2
d_call: NA
v_call: TRBV5-1
clone_size: few
cdr3_nt: TGCGCCAGCAGCTTGGCCGGGCGGGGCACCGGGGAGCTGTTTTTT
cdr3_aa: CASSLAGRGTGELFF

j_call: TRBJ2-7
d_call: NA
v_call: TRBV7-9
clone_size: NA
cdr3_nt: TGTGCCAGCAGCCCCGCAGAGGCCTCTACCTCCTACGAGCAGTACTTC
cdr3_aa: CASSPAEASTSYEQYF

j_call: TRBJ1-5
d_call: NA
v_call: TRBV6-5
clone_size: many
cdr3_nt: TGTGCCAGCAGTTACTCGAATAGCAATCAGCCCCAGCATTTT
cdr3_aa: CASSYSNSNQPQHF

j_call: TRBJ2-3
d_call: TRBD2
v_call: TRBV7-3
clone_size: many
cdr3_nt: TGTGCCAGCAGCCCACAAGGGACTAGCGGGGGAGATACGCAGTATTTT
cdr3_aa: CASSPQGTSGGDTQYF

j_call: TRBJ2-7
d_call: TRBD2
v_call: TRBV6-5
clone_size: many
cdr3_nt: TGTGCCAGCAGTTACTCGACGCTAGCGGGGTCCTACGAGCAGTACTTC
cdr3_aa: CASSYSTLAGSYEQYF

j_call: TRBJ2-1
d_call: NA
v_call: TRBV5-2
clone_size: NA
cdr3_nt: TGTGCCAGCACCGAGGAAGCTGTCTACTACAATGAGCAGTTCTTC
cdr3_aa: CASTEEAVYYNEQFF

j_call: TRBJ1-5
d_call: NA
v_call: TRBV27
clone_size: many
cdr3_nt: TGTGCCGCCAGCCAGGGCAGGGGCACTCAGCCCCAGCATTTT
cdr3_aa: CAASQGRGTQPQHF

j_call: TRBJ2-5
d_call: TRBD1
v_call: TRBV29-1
clone_size: NA
cdr3_nt: TGCAGCGTTGATCCCGGACAGGGGATGGAGACCCAGTACTTC
cdr3_aa: CSVDPGQGMETQYF

j_call: TRBJ2-5
d_call: NA
v_call: TRBV27
clone_size: NA
cdr3_nt: TGTGCCAGCAGTCGACAGGACAGCCAAGAGACCCAGTACTTC
cdr3_aa: CASSRQDSQETQYF

j_call: TRBJ2-4
d_call: TRBD1
v_call: TRBV27
clone_size: NA
cdr3_nt: TGTGCCAGCAGGAAGACAGGGTGGGACATTCAGTACTTC
cdr3_aa: CASRKTGWDIQYF

j_call: TRBJ2-1
d_call: TRBD1
v_call: TRBV20-1
clone_size: many
cdr3_nt: TGCAGTGCTTCCGGGACAGGGTCCAACGAGCAGTTCTTC
cdr3_aa: CSASGTGSNEQFF

j_call: TRBJ1-2
d_call: NA
v_call: TRBV29-1
clone_size: many
cdr3_nt: TGCAGCGTTGAAGAACCGATTAACTATGGCTACACCTTC
cdr3_aa: CSVEEPINYGYTF

j_call: TRBJ2-1
d_call: NA
v_call: TRBV20-1
clone_size: many
cdr3_nt: TGCAGTGGGTTAGGTTTCGGCACCTACAATGAGCAGTTCTTC
cdr3_aa: CSGLGFGTYNEQFF

j_call: TRBJ1-1
d_call: NA
v_call: TRBV7-9
clone_size: NA
cdr3_nt: TGTGCCAGCAGCTTAGGGGGCCAGACCACTGAAGCTTTCTTT
cdr3_aa: CASSLGGQTTEAFF

j_call: TRBJ2-3
d_call: TRBD2
v_call: TRBV7-2
clone_size: few
cdr3_nt: TGTGCCAGCAGCTTATTAGGGACTAGCGGGGTCACAGATACGCAGTATTTT
cdr3_aa: CASSLLGTSGVTDTQYF

j_call: TRBJ1-4
d_call: NA
v_call: TRBV7-9
clone_size: once
cdr3_nt: TGTGCCATCGGGGGAATTAATGAAAAACTGTTTTTT
cdr3_aa: CAIGGINEKLFF

j_call: TRBJ2-7
d_call: TRBD2
v_call: TRBV20-1
clone_size: many
cdr3_nt: TGCAGTGCTTTGGCGGCGGGGGAGGAGCAGTACTTC
cdr3_aa: CSALAAGEEQYF

j_call: TRBJ2-5
d_call: NA
v_call: TRBV29-1
clone_size: many
cdr3_nt: TGCAGCGTTAAGGGACTGTACCAAGAGACCCAGTACTTC
cdr3_aa: CSVKGLYQETQYF

j_call: TRBJ1-3
d_call: TRBD1
v_call: TRBV20-1
clone_size: few
cdr3_nt: TGCAGTGCCAACCCCCTGGGACAGGCTGGAAACACCATATATTTT
cdr3_aa: CSANPLGQAGNTIYF

j_call: TRBJ1-1
d_call: NA
v_call: TRBV29-1
clone_size: many
cdr3_nt: TGCAGCGTGAAACCTAATCTGAACACTGAAGCTTTCTTT
cdr3_aa: CSVKPNLNTEAFF

j_call: TRBJ1-2
d_call: NA
v_call: TRBV20-1
clone_size: NA
cdr3_nt: TGCAGTGCTAGAGAGGCCAGGGTGGTGGACTATGGCTACACCTTC
cdr3_aa: CSAREARVVDYGYTF

j_call: TRBJ2-2
d_call: NA
v_call: TRBV7-2
clone_size: many
cdr3_nt: TGTGCCAGCAGCTTTCTGGGCAGGAAGCTGTTTTTT
cdr3_aa: CASSFLGRKLFF

j_call: TRBJ1-5
d_call: NA
v_call: TRBV20-1
clone_size: few
cdr3_nt: TGCAGTGCCGAGGGCCCAAACAGGGGCAATCAGCCCCAGCATTTT
cdr3_aa: CSAEGPNRGNQPQHF

j_call: TRBJ2-6
d_call: NA
v_call: TRBV20-1
clone_size: few
cdr3_nt: TGCAGTGCGCGGGATTCGGGTGGGGCCAACGTCCTGACTTTC
cdr3_aa: CSARDSGGANVLTF

j_call: TRBJ2-2
d_call: TRBD2
v_call: TRBV20-1
clone_size: many
cdr3_nt: TGCAGTGCTAGAGGGTTAACTAGCGAGGCCGGGGAGCTGTTTTTT
cdr3_aa: CSARGLTSEAGELFF

j_call: TRBJ1-6
d_call: NA
v_call: TRBV5-1
clone_size: many
cdr3_nt: TGCGCCAGCAGCTTTCAGGGTACGGATTCACCCCTCCACTTT
cdr3_aa: CASSFQGTDSPLHF

j_call: TRBJ2-3
d_call: NA
v_call: TRBV29-1
clone_size: NA
cdr3_nt: TGCAGCCTTGAGGGGGGCGCCACAGATACGCAGTATTTT
cdr3_aa: CSLEGGATDTQYF

j_call: TRBJ1-1
d_call: NA
v_call: TRBV12-3/TRBV12-4
clone_size: few
cdr3_nt: TGTGCCAGCAGCACCCTTCGGGTGAACACTGAAGCTTTCTTT
cdr3_aa: CASSTLRVNTEAFF

j_call: TRBJ2-1
d_call: TRBD2
v_call: TRBV7-2
clone_size: NA
cdr3_nt: TGTGCCAGCAGACCTAGCGGGGGCCCCTCCTACAATGAGCAGTTCTTC
cdr3_aa: CASRPSGGPSYNEQFF

j_call: TRBJ2-1
d_call: TRBD1
v_call: TRBV4-3
clone_size: few
cdr3_nt: TGCGCCAGCAGCCAAGATCCAGGGGGAACCTACAATGAGCAGTTCTTC
cdr3_aa: CASSQDPGGTYNEQFF

j_call: TRBJ2-1
d_call: NA
v_call: TRBV20-1
clone_size: many
cdr3_nt: TGCAGTGCTAGACAGGGATACAATGAGCAGTTCTTC
cdr3_aa: CSARQGYNEQFF

j_call: TRBJ1-2
d_call: NA
v_call: TRBV5-1
clone_size: few
cdr3_nt: TGCGCCAGCAGGGGAAACTATGGCTACACCTTC
cdr3_aa: CASRGNYGYTF

j_call: TRBJ2-2
d_call: NA
v_call: TRBV21-1
clone_size: NA
cdr3_nt: TGTGCCAGCAGCCGCCGGGACAGGAAACTTCACACCGGGGAGCTGTTTTTT
cdr3_aa: CASSRRDRKLHTGELFF

j_call: TRBJ2-1
d_call: TRBD2
v_call: TRBV28
clone_size: NA
cdr3_nt: TGTGCCAGCAGGGGATCTAGCGGGGGGCCCTACAATGAGCAGTTCTTC
cdr3_aa: CASRGSSGGPYNEQFF

j_call: TRBJ2-4
d_call: NA
v_call: TRBV5-8
clone_size: few
cdr3_nt: TGTGCCAGCAGCTTGGTTGCTCATTTGATATACTTC
cdr3_aa: CASSLVAHLIYF

j_call: TRBJ2-2
d_call: NA
v_call: TRBV4-2
clone_size: NA
cdr3_nt: TGTGCCAGCAGCCAAGATCTGGAACTGTTTTTT
cdr3_aa: CASSQDLELFF

j_call: TRBJ2-1
d_call: NA
v_call: TRBV27
clone_size: few
cdr3_nt: TGTGCCAGCAGTTCCGACCTTGGGGATGACGAGCAGTTCTTC
cdr3_aa: CASSSDLGDDEQFF

j_call: TRBJ1-2
d_call: TRBD1
v_call: TRBV7-3
clone_size: few
cdr3_nt: TGTGCCAGCAGCTTATCGGCAGGGGGCGGCTATGGCTACACCTTC
cdr3_aa: CASSLSAGGGYGYTF

j_call: TRBJ1-2
d_call: TRBD1
v_call: TRBV3-1
clone_size: NA
cdr3_nt: TGTGCCAGCAGCCGCGGACAGGGGAGCCGTAACTATGGCTACACCTTC
cdr3_aa: CASSRGQGSRNYGYTF

j_call: TRBJ2-3
d_call: NA
v_call: TRBV7-9
clone_size: NA
cdr3_nt: TGTGCCAGCAGCTCGCCAGGGAATTCTTACACAGATACGCAGTATTTT
cdr3_aa: CASSSPGNSYTDTQYF